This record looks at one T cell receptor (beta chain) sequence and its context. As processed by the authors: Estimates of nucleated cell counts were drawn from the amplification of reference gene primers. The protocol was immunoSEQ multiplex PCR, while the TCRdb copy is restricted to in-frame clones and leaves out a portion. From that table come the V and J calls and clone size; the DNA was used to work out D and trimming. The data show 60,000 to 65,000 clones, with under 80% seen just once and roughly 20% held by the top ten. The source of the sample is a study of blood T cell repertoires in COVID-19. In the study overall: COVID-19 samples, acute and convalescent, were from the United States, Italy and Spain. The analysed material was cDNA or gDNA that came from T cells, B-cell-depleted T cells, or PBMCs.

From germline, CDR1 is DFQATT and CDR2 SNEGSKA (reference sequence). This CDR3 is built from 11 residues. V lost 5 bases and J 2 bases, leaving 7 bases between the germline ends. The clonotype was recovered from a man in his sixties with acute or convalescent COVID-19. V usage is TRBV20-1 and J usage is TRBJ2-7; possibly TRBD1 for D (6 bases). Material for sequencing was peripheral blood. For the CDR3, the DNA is TGCAGTGCTTGGACAGCCTACGAGCAGTACTTC. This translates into CSAWTAYEQYF.